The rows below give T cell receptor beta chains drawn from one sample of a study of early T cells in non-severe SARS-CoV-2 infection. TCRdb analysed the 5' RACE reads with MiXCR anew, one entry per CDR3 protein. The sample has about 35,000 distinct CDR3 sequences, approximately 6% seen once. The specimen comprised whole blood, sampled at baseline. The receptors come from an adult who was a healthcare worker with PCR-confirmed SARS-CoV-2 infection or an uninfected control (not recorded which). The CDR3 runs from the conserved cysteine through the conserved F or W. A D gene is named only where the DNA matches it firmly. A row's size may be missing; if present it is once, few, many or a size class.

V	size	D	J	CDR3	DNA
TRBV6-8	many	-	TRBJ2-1	CASRPTGPQRREQFF	TGTGCCAGCAGGCCTACCGGGCCCCAGAGGCGTGAGCAGTTCTTC
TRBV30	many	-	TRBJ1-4	CAWSAPMRGVAEKLFF	TGTGCCTGGAGCGCTCCCATGCGGGGAGTTGCTGAAAAACTGTTTTTT
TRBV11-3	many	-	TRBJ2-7	CASSLGGGEQYF	TGTGCCAGCAGCTTAGGTGGCGGGGAGCAGTACTTC
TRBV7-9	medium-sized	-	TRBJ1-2	CASTPPLGRANYGYTF	TGTGCCAGCACCCCCCCGCTAGGCAGGGCTAACTATGGCTACACCTTC
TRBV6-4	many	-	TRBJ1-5	CASSDSSNQPQHF	TGTGCCAGCAGTGACTCCAGCAATCAGCCCCAGCATTTT
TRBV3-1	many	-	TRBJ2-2	CASNGGTDTGELFF	TGTGCCAGCAACGGGGGCACGGACACCGGGGAGCTGTTTTTT
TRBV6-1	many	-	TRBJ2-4	CASRYLGQGLAKVYIQYF	TGTGCCAGCAGATATTTGGGGCAGGGGCTAGCCAAGGTGTACATTCAGTACTTC
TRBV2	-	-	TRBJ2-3	CASSFVGTQYF	TGTGCCAGCAGTTTCGTGGGGACGCAGTATTTT
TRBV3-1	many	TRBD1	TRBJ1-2	CASSQDTITGVGYGYTF	TGTGCCAGCAGCCAGGACACAATTACAGGGGTTGGCTATGGCTACACCTTC
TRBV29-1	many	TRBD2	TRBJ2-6	CSGGSGANVLTF	TGCTCCGGGGGGAGTGGGGCCAACGTCCTGACTTTC
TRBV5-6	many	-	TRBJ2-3	CASSRKPTSTDTQYF	TGTGCCAGCAGTCGGAAGCCCACTAGCACAGATACGCAGTATTTT
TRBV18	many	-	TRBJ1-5	CASSPRVHNQPQHF	TGTGCCAGCTCACCACGGGTGCACAATCAGCCCCAGCATTTT
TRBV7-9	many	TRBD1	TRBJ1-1	CASSRQGARVEAFF	TGTGCCAGCAGCCGACAGGGGGCGAGGGTGGAAGCTTTCTTT
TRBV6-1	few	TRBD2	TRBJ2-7	CASSLAGEYEQYF	TGTGCCAGTTCTCTAGCGGGAGAATACGAGCAGTACTTC
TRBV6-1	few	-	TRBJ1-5	CAGQTGYNQPQHF	TGTGCCGGACAGACAGGCTATAATCAGCCCCAGCATTTT
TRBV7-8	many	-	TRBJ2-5	CASSLVVGQETQYF	TGTGCCAGCAGCTTAGTTGTGGGCCAAGAGACCCAGTACTTC
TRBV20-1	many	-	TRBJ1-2	CSARSPMDYGYTF	TGCAGTGCTAGAAGTCCTATGGACTATGGCTACACCTTC
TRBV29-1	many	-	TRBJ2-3	CSAEGGYTQYF	TGCAGCGCTGAGGGGGGTTATACGCAGTATTTT
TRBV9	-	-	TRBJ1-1	CASSVDMGLTEAFF	TGTGCCAGCAGCGTAGATATGGGACTCACTGAAGCTTTCTTT
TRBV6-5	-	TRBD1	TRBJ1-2	CASGGTGANYGYTF	TGTGCCAGCGGGGGAACAGGGGCCAACTATGGCTACACCTTC
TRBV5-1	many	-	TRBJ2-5	CASSLYLGVTETQYF	TGCGCCAGCAGCTTGTACCTCGGGGTTACGGAGACCCAGTACTTC
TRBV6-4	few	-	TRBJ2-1	CASSFYEQFF	TGTGCCAGCAGTTTTTACGAGCAGTTCTTC
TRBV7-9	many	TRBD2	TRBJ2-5	CASTTSGGPLETQYF	TGTGCCAGCACGACTAGCGGGGGGCCGTTGGAGACCCAGTACTTC
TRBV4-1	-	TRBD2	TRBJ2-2	CASSQVLAGNTGELFF	TGCGCCAGCAGCCAAGTGCTAGCGGGGAACACCGGGGAGCTGTTTTTT
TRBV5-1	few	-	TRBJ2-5	CASSYQLGAGETQYF	TGCGCCAGCAGCTACCAACTGGGCGCGGGGGAGACCCAGTACTTC
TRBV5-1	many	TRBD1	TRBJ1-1	CASSLRQGSIMNTEAFF	TGCGCCAGCAGCCTCCGACAGGGGTCCATCATGAACACTGAAGCTTTCTTT
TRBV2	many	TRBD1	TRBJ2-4	CATEGQEKNIQYF	TGTGCCACCGAGGGACAGGAAAAAAACATTCAGTACTTC
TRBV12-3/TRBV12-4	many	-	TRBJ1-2	CASSLTVASGYTF	TGTGCCAGCAGTTTGACAGTGGCTTCTGGCTACACCTTC
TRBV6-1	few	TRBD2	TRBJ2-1	CASSEGLASNEQFF	TGTGCCAGCAGTGAGGGACTAGCGAGCAATGAGCAGTTCTTC
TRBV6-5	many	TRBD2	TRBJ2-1	CASRASGNPYNEQFF	TGTGCCAGCAGAGCTAGCGGGAACCCCTACAATGAGCAGTTCTTC
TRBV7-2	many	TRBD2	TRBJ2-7	CASSLEASGGYEQYF	TGTGCCAGCAGCTTAGAAGCTAGCGGGGGTTACGAGCAGTACTTC
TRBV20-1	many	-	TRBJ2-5	CSASVGETQYF	TGCAGTGCTTCTGTCGGGGAGACCCAGTACTTC
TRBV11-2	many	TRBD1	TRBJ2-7	CASSYRDRDYEQYF	TGTGCCAGCAGCTACCGGGACAGGGACTACGAGCAGTACTTC
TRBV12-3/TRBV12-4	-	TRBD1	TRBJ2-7	CASSLGGQGSYEQYF	TGTGCCAGCAGTTTAGGAGGACAGGGTTCCTACGAGCAGTACTTC
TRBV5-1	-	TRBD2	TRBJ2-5	CASSLRTSGGETQYF	TGCGCCAGCAGCTTGCGAACTAGCGGGGGGGAGACCCAGTACTTC
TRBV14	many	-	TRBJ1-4	CASSQVNFGPKLFF	TGTGCCAGCAGCCAAGTTAACTTCGGCCCAAAACTGTTTTTT
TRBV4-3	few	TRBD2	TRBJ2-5	CASSPQPTSGGGETQYF	TGCGCCAGCAGCCCCCAGCCGACTAGCGGGGGGGGAGAGACCCAGTACTTC
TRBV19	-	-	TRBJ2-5	CASSNRDGQETQYF	TGTGCCAGTAGTAATCGGGACGGCCAAGAGACCCAGTACTTC
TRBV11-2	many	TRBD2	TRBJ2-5	CASSRGGLRDSRDTQYF	TGTGCCAGCAGCCGGGGGGGACTCCGGGACTCGCGGGATACCCAGTACTTC
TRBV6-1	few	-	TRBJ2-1	CASSGHNEQFF	TGTGCCAGCAGCGGACATAATGAGCAGTTCTTC
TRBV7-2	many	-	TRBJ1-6	CASSFYQTNSPLHF	TGTGCCAGCAGCTTCTATCAGACAAATTCACCCCTCCACTTT
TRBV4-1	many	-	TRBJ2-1	CASSRGQEQFF	TGCGCCAGCAGCCGGGGTCAAGAGCAGTTCTTC
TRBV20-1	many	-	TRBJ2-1	CSARDVRREQFF	TGCAGTGCTAGAGATGTGAGGCGGGAGCAGTTCTTC
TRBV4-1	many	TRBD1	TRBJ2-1	CASSRTGLSYNEQFF	TGCGCCAGCAGCCGGACAGGGCTTTCCTACAATGAGCAGTTCTTC
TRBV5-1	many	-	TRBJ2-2	CASSSGTSDPTGELFF	TGCGCCAGCAGCTCCGGGACTTCGGATCCCACCGGGGAGCTGTTTTTT
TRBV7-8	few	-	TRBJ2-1	CASSLAILGGWYNEQFF	TGTGCCAGCAGCTTAGCGATATTAGGCGGGTGGTACAATGAGCAGTTCTTC
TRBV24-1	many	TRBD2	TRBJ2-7	CATSPKGLAGTYEQYF	TGTGCCACCAGCCCCAAGGGGCTAGCGGGGACCTACGAGCAGTACTTC
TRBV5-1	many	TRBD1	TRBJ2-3	CASSLSDRGNSDTQYF	TGCGCCAGCAGCTTGTCCGACAGGGGGAATTCAGATACGCAGTATTTT
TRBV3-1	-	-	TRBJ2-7	CASSPHPDGYEQYF	TGTGCCAGCAGCCCCCACCCGGACGGCTACGAGCAGTACTTC
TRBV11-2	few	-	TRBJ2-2	CASSLRRYGRTGELFF	TGTGCCAGCAGCTTAAGGCGGTACGGAAGGACCGGGGAGCTGTTTTTT
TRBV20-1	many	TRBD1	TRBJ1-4	CSASDRGRFEKLFF	TGCAGTGCGTCGGACAGGGGAAGGTTTGAAAAACTGTTTTTT
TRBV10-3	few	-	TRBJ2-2	CAITPSDGLNTGELFF	TGTGCCATCACCCCCTCGGACGGGTTGAACACCGGGGAGCTGTTTTTT
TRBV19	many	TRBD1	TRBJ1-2	CASRTPGQGPTNYGYTF	TGTGCCAGTAGGACACCGGGACAGGGACCTACTAACTATGGCTACACCTTC
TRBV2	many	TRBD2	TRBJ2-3	CASSAGLAGNTDTQYF	TGTGCCAGCAGTGCCGGACTAGCGGGGAACACAGATACGCAGTATTTT
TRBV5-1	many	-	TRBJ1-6	CASSPRLESPLHF	TGCGCCAGCAGCCCCCGACTCGAGTCACCCCTCCACTTT
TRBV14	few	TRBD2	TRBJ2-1	CASSQEGLAGSYEQFF	TGTGCCAGCAGCCAAGAAGGCCTAGCGGGTTCTTATGAGCAGTTCTTC
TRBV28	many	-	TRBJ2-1	CASRGLIEQFF	TGTGCCAGCCGGGGACTTATCGAGCAGTTCTTC
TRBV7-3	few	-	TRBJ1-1	CASSYDRGEAFF	TGTGCCAGCAGTTATGATCGGGGCGAAGCTTTCTTT